This T cell receptor beta chain is drawn from a study of T cell repertoires in cytomegalovirus infection. The study's findings and limits: In two of eight donors, the top clonotype was HLA-C-restricted CMV-specific.

TCRdb reprocessed the reads with MiXCR, giving one entry per CDR3 protein. The data show 300,000 or so distinct CDR3 sequences, with about a quarter seen just once and more than 11% held by the top ten. CDR1 is SGHTA, CDR2 FQGNSA, per germline. V was trimmed by 4 bases and J by 5 bases, leaving 18 bases between them. CDR3 length: 15 residues. On this clonotype: Its antigen is undetermined.

The clonotype was recovered from a human donor in good health (CMV status not recorded). Some clones in this sample may be carry-over from other donors' samples. The specimen sequenced was PBMCs. This chain connects TRBV7-2 to TRBJ2-7; D perhaps matches TRBD2 (7 bases). The CDR3 sequence: CASSWRVGGGNEQYF. CDR3 nucleotide sequence: TGTGCCAGCAGCTGGAGGGTGGGGGGGGGCAACGAGCAGTACTTC.